Listed here is a single TCR beta chain. No antigen is known for it. Base-call qualities are not available, and no considerably larger clone is one nucleotide away. Read against the paper, the sample's time point label means: baseline before first vaccination. The vaccinee samples were drawn from two UK trials, COV001 and COV002, one of which was a single-blind randomized controlled phase 2/3 trial testing AZD1222 (ChAdOx1 nCoV-19) in healthy adults. For TCRbeta chain sequencing, PBMC samples from trial participants were taken at day 0 and at day 28 after the second dose. These data are taken from a study of T cell responses to AZD1222 COVID-19 vaccine listed by TCRdb under 2021. For the wider study: AZD1222 recipients whose second dose came at about 4 weeks and those whose second dose came at about 12 weeks were combined into one group, since spike-specific TCR depth and breadth did not differ between the two schedules. TCR sequencing was performed for 233 trial participants, of whom 200 to 210 were given two doses of AZD1222 and around 26 were given two doses of MenACWY control vaccine. Trial participants were enrolled by age into 18-55, 56-69 and 70-plus year subgroups, with roughly 160, 29 and 62 TCR-sequenced participants respectively. The research as a whole found: In the small 56-69-year group, the increase in depth fell short of significance, most likely because of low power. Participants were mostly white British, with more females than males. The authors suggested clonal diversity may have been underestimated. A significant rise in spike-specific TCR breadth and depth was observed after two AZD1222 doses relative to day 0 and relative to MenACWY recipients. The vaccine-associated CD4 TCRs covered the entire spike protein, and the dominant responses fell in regions 160-218 and 743-854. Because no samples from the day 14 peak response were available, repertoires could be characterized only after the peak T cell response. Conclusions about previously exposed vaccinees are limited, since just 6 or 7 AZD1222 recipients were seropositive for SARS-CoV-2 at baseline. Reportedly, almost half of the unique spike-specific TCRs recognized epitopes lying outside the regions that are mutated in the B.1.351 and B.1.1.7 variants.

The CDR3 regions of human TCRbeta chains were subjected to immunosequencing. Concerning the study's data processing: Repertoire TCRs were checked for matches against a reference library of SARS-CoV-2-specific TCRs that had been generated using the MIRA antigen-specificity platform. Breadth was defined as the fraction of unique TCRs that were SARS-CoV-2-associated. Depth was defined as the fraction of total T cells that were SARS-CoV-2-associated. Using the MIRA data, each spike-specific TCR was assigned both to the spike region to which the TCR was reactive and to a CD4 or CD8 class. Log10-transformed breadth and depth values were compared by one-way ANOVA with Sidak's multiple comparisons tests. TCRdb's version of the immuneACCESS table is confined to in-frame rearrangements and falls short of the full clone set. An unresolved V gene accounts for under half of the shortfall where checked; the remainder is of unknown origin. That table is the source of V, J and clone size, and D and trimming were worked out from the DNA. The sample table holds 86,000 or so clones, of which 89% were seen once. The top ten clones comprise approximately 2.1% of the sample.

Taken from cysteine to phenylalanine, the CDR3 has 11 residues. Only CDR3 DNA is held: 33 bases, read in frame from base 1. V is reduced by 3 bases and J by 8 bases, leaving a spacing of 7 bases between them. Based on the germline V gene, the CDR1 and CDR2 sequences are ENHRY and SYGVKD. This specimen was peripheral blood, taken on day 0 of AZD1222 vaccination. The sequence links TRBV10-3 to TRBJ1-2, with a tentative D gene TRBD1 over 5 matching bases. This TCR was recovered from an adult in good health. The DNA sequence is as follows: TGTGCCATCAGTGAAGGACAAGGCTACACCTTC. It translates to CAISEGQGYTF.